One TCR beta chain is described in this entry. Its specificity is unknown. This record belongs to a study of CD8+CD57+ T cells in acquired aplastic anemia. The use of genomic DNA as template underpinned the TCR beta VDJ and CDR3 profiling. TCRdb redid the calling of the reads with MiXCR, one entry per CDR3 protein. The sample has about 220,000 distinct CDR3 sequences, around 32% seen once. Study findings and constraints: Statistical testing detected no significant gap in CD8+ Simpson's diversity between patients and controls.

V was clipped by 2 bases and J by 2 bases, with 13 bases between them. Germline V CDR1 and CDR2: MGHRA, YSYEKL. The CDR3 extends over 16 amino acids. Sequences were obtained from sorted CD4+, CD8+, or CD8+CD57+ T cells (not recorded which) from PBMCs. The chain couples TRBV4-1 to TRBJ2-4; D might be TRBD1 (5 bases). This TCR derives from a human donor in good health, serving as a control. This CDR3 reads CASSQPTQGTKNIQYF. Here the CDR3 DNA reads TGCGCCAGCAGCCAACCAACCCAGGGTACCAAAAACATTCAGTACTTC.